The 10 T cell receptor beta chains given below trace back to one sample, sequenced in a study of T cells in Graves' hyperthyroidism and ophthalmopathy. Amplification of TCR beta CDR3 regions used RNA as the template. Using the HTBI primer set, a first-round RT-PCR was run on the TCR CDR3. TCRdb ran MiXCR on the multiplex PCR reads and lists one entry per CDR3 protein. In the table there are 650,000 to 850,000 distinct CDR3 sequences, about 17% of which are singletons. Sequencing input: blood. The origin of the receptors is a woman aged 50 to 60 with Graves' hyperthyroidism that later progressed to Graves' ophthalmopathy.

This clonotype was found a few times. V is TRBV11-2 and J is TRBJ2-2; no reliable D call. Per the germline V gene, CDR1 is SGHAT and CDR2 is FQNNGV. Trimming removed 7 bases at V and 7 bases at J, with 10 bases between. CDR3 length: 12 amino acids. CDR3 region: CASTPLIGELFF. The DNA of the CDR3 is TGTGCCAGCACCCCATTAATCGGGGAGCTGTTTTTT.

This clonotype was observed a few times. CDR3 in DNA: TGTGCCAGCATTCTTACAGGGGATACTGAAGCTTTCTTT. This encodes CASILTGDTEAFF. The chain couples TRBV12-3 or TRBV12-4 to TRBJ1-1; 7 nucleotides agree with TRBD1. J gave up 5 bases and V 7 bases, and 7 bases lay outside the gene matches. The CDR3 extends over 13 amino acids.

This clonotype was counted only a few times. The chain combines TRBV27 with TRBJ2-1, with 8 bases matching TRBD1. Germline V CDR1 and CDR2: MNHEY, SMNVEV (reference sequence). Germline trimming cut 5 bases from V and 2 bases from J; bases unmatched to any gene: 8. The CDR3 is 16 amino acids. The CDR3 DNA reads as TGTGCCAGCAGTGTCCGGACAGGGACGGCCTACAATGAGCAGTTCTTC. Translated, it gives CASSVRTGTAYNEQFF.

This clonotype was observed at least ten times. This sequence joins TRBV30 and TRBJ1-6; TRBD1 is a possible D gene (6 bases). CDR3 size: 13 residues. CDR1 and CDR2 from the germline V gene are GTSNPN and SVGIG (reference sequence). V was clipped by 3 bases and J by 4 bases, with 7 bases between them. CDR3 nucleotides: TGTGCCTGGAGGACAGGATATAATTCACCCCTCCACTTT. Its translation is CAWRTGYNSPLHF.

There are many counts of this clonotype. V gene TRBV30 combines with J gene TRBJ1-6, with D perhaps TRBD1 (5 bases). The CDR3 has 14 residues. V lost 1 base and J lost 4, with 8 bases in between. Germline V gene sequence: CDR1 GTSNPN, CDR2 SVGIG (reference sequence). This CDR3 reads CAWSDRRYNSPLHF. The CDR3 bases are TGTGCCTGGAGTGACAGGCGTTATAATTCACCCCTCCACTTT. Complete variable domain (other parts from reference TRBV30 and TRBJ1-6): SQTIHQWPATLVQPVGSPLSLECTVEGTSNPNLYWYRQAAGRGLQLLFYSVGIGQISSEVPQNLSASRPQDRQFILSSKKLLLSDSGFYLCAWSDRRYNSPLHFGNGTRLTVT.

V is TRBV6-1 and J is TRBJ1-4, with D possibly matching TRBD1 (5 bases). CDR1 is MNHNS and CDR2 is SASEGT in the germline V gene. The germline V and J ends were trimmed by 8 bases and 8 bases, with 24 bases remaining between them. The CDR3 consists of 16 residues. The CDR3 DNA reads TGTGCCAGCTGTGCAACTCAGGGAAGTACCCTGGAAAAACTGTTTTTT. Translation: CASCATQGSTLEKLFF.

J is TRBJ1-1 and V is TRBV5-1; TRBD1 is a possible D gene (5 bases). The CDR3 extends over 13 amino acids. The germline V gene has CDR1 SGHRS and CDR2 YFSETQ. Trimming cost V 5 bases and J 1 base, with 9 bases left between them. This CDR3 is CASSPDKNTEAFF. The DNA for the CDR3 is TGCGCCAGCAGTCCGGACAAGAACACTGAAGCTTTCTTT.

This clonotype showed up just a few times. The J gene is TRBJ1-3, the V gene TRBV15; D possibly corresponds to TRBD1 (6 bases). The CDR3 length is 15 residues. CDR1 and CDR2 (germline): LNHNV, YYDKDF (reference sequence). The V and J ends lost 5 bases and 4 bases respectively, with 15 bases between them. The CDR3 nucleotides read TGTGCCACCAGCCCTTCGGGGGCGAAAGGAAACACCATATATTTT. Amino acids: CATSPSGAKGNTIYF. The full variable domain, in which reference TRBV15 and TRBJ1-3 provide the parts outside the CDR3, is DAMVIQNPRYQVTQFGKPVTLSCSQTLNHNVMYWYQQKSSQAPKLLFHYYDKDFNNEADTPDNFQSRRPNTSFCFLDIRSPGLGDTAMYLCATSPSGAKGNTIYFGEGSWLTVV.

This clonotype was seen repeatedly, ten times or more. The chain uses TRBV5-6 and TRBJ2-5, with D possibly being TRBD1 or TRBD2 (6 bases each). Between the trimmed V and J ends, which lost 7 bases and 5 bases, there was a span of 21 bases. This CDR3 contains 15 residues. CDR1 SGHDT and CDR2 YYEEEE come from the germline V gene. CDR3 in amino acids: CASDQIGRGPETQYF. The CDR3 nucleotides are TGTGCCAGCGACCAAATCGGACGGGGGCCGGAGACCCAGTACTTC.

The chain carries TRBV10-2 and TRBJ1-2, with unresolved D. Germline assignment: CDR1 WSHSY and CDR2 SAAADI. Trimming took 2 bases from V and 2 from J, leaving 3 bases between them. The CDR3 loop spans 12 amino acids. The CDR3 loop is CASSETNYGYTF. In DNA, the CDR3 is TGCGCCAGCAGTGAGACAAACTATGGCTACACCTTC.